These 3 T cell receptor beta chains were sequenced from one sample in a study of blood T cell repertoires in COVID-19. Sequencing used immunoSEQ multiplex PCR; TCRdb keeps in-frame clones, though not all of them. The sample has approximately 380,000 clones; 85% are singletons. Sequences were obtained from peripheral blood. The receptors derive from a young woman with acute or convalescent COVID-19.

The J gene is TRBJ2-7, the V gene TRBV6-5, with D uncertain. Germline V gives CDR1 MNHEY, CDR2 SVGAGI. The germline V and J ends were trimmed by 2 bases and 5 bases, with 13 bases remaining between them. The CDR3 covers 14 residues. The CDR3 coding sequence is TGTGCCAGCAGTTACAGAGAAGTGGTGGACGAGCAGTACTTC. Translating gives CASSYREVVDEQYF.

The rearrangement uses TRBV7-9 and TRBJ2-7; D is perhaps TRBD2 (5 bases). The CDR3 has 14 residues. V lost 3 bases to trimming and J lost 2 bases, with 11 bases between them. Looked up from germline, CDR1 is SEHNR and CDR2 is FQNEAQ (reference sequence). The CDR3 DNA is TGTGCCAGCAGCTTTTCGTCGGGGACCTACGAGCAGTACTTC. Protein: CASSFSSGTYEQYF. Full variable domain (rest looked up from reference TRBV7-9 and TRBJ2-7): DTGVSQNPRHKITKRGQNVTFRCDPISEHNRLYWYRQTLGQGPEFLTYFQNEAQLEKSRLLSDRFSAERPKGSFSTLEIQRTEQGDSAMYLCASSFSSGTYEQYFGPGTRLTVT.

This clone was seen only once. V and J are TRBV29-1 and TRBJ1-1; TRBD1 aligns across 8 bases. Germline-derived CDR1 and CDR2 are SQVTM and ANQGSEA. Trimming took 8 bases from V and 1 from J; bases not matched to a gene: 6. This CDR3 region has 13 residues. The CDR3 loop is CSHTGTGNTEAFF. CDR3 DNA sequence: TGCAGCCATACCGGGACAGGGAACACTGAAGCTTTCTTT.